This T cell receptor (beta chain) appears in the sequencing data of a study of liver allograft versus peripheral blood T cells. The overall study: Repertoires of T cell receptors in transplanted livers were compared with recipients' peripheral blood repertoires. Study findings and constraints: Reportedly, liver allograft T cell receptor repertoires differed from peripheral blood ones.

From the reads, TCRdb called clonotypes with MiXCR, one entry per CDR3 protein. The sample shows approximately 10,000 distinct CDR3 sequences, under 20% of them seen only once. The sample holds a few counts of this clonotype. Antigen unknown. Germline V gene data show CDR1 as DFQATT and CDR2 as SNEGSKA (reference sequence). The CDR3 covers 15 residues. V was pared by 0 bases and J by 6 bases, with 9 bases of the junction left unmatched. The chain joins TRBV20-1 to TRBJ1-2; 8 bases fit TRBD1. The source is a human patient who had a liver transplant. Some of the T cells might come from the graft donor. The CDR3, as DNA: TGCAGTGCTAGAGACGTGACAGGGGCAGAGGATGGCTACACCTTC. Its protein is CSARDVTGAEDGYTF.